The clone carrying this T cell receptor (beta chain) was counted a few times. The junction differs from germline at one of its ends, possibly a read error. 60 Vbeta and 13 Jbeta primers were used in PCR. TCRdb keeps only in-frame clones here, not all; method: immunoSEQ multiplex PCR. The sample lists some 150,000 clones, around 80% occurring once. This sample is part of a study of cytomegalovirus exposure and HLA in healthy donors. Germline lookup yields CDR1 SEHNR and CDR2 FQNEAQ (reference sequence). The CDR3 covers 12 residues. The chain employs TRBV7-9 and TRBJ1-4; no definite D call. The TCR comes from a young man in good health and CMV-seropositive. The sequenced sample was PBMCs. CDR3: CSSSPNESKLFF. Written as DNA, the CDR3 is TGTTCCAGCAGCCCTAATGAATCTAAACTGTTTTTT.